This T cell receptor (beta chain) comes out of a study of CD8+CD57+ T cells in acquired aplastic anemia. Whole-study context: Average DNA yield from sorted CD4+ and CD8+ cells was roughly 3 ug. The study obtained 9 million to 13 million reads on average for CD4+ cells from healthy donors.

The CDR3 length is 14 residues. Germline V lookup: CDR1 LNHDA, CDR2 SQIVND (reference sequence). V gave up 3 bases and J gave up 4 bases, with 12 bases separating them. The study profiled TCR beta VDJ and CDR3 using genomic DNA as template. In TCRdb, the reads were re-called with MiXCR into one record per CDR3 protein. This sample yields over 45,000 distinct CDR3 sequences, of which roughly 69% are seen a single time; 34% belongs to the top ten. As concerns this clonotype: Its target is not known.

Study observations and caveats: Patients and controls were found to share some 30 CD8+ CDR3 sequences. Between patients and controls, CD8+ Simpson's diversity did not vary significantly.

The sequenced sample was sorted CD4+, CD8+, or CD8+CD57+ T cells (not recorded which) from PBMCs. The chain is built from TRBV19 and TRBJ1-2, with no clear D. This TCR came from a human donor in good health, serving as a control. The DNA of the CDR3 is TGTGCCAGTAGTATTGGCAAACTGCGCTATGGCTACACCTTC. Encoded protein: CASSIGKLRYGYTF.